These 29 T cell receptor beta chains originate from one sample sequenced in a study of T cell responses to AZD1222 COVID-19 vaccine. Here immunoSEQ multiplex PCR was the method, and the copy in TCRdb shows in-frame clones only, minus some. The sample holds about 100,000 clones; over 85% are singletons and the top ten take 3.1%. The material sequenced was peripheral blood, taken on day 0 of MenACWY control vaccination. These receptors all come from an adult in good health.

This clone has only one observation. The chain is built from TRBV6-1 and TRBJ2-2; TRBD1 aligns across 8 bases. Trimming cost V 2 bases and J 10 bases; bases outside gene matches: 12. The V gene's germline CDR1 is MNHNS and CDR2 SASEGT. CDR3 length: 16 amino acids. CDR3 coding DNA: TGTGCCAGCAGTGAAAAGAGGACAGGGCTTCGCGAGGAGCTGTTTTTT. Amino acid sequence: CASSEKRTGLREELFF.

The V call is TRBV5-1, the J call TRBJ2-3, with 8 nucleotides matching TRBD2. Germline loops: CDR1 SGHRS, CDR2 YFSETQ. After removal of 2 bases from V and 0 bases from J, the junction contained 5 bases not matched to a gene. The CDR3 loop spans 16 amino acids. The CDR3 sequence is CASSLGLAPSTDTQYF. The CDR3, as DNA: TGCGCCAGCAGCTTAGGACTAGCACCTAGCACAGATACGCAGTATTTT.

This clone was observed a single time. J is TRBJ1-1 and V is TRBV4-1; the D gene is possibly TRBD1 (5 bases). The CDR3 has 17 residues. Germline loops: CDR1 MGHRA, CDR2 YSYEKL. V was cut by 0 bases and J by 0 bases, with 14 bases left in between. In nucleotides, the CDR3 is TGCGCCAGCAGCCAAGAAACAGGAACTTCCATGAACACTGAAGCTTTCTTT. Translating gives CASSQETGTSMNTEAFF.

The V and J genes are TRBV19 and TRBJ2-7, with 9 bases lining up with TRBD1. The CDR3 runs to 15 residues. V gave up 6 bases and J gave up 6 bases; unmatched junction bases: 12. In germline, CDR1 is LNHDA, CDR2 SQIVND (reference sequence). Here the CDR3 reads CASSPWDRVFGEQYF. In nucleotides, the CDR3 is TGTGCCAGTAGCCCATGGGACAGGGTGTTCGGCGAGCAGTACTTC.

The chain joins TRBV7-2 to TRBJ1-4; 11 positions match TRBD1. CDR3 length: 15 amino acids. V gave up 5 bases and J gave up 10 bases; unmatched junction bases: 9. Looked up from germline, CDR1 is SGHTA and CDR2 is FQGNSA. CDR3 amino acids: CASSQGQGAQGKLFF. The CDR3 DNA follows: TGTGCCAGCAGCCAAGGACAGGGGGCGCAGGGAAAACTGTTTTTT.

The gene calls are TRBV29-1 and TRBJ2-3, with TRBD2 matching over 7 bases. In germline, CDR1 is SQVTM, CDR2 ANQGSEA. J was trimmed by 0 bases and V by 4 bases; bases with no gene match: 7. There are 15 residues in the CDR3. The CDR3 region has the DNA TGCAGCGTTGTCGAAGCGGGGCCTAGCACAGATACGCAGTATTTT. Protein: CSVVEAGPSTDTQYF.

The table lists this clone with a count of one. The chain recombines TRBV5-1 with TRBJ1-1; 8 nucleotides match TRBD1. With 4 bases clipped from V and 4 bases from J, the junction kept 6 bases outside the gene matches. Germline assignment: CDR1 SGHRS and CDR2 YFSETQ. The CDR3 runs 14 residues. The CDR3 coding sequence is TGCGCCAGCAGCCTGACAGGGGTCCCCACTGAAGCTTTCTTT. Translation: CASSLTGVPTEAFF.

The rearrangement uses TRBV16 and TRBJ1-2, with no clear D. Trimming took off 4 bases at V and 7 bases at J, with 19 bases between the two ends. The length of the CDR3 is 15 residues. CDR1 is KGHSY, CDR2 FQNENV, per germline. The DNA of the CDR3 is TGTGCCAGCAGCCTACACCAATCAGTTCTGGGTGGCTACACCTTC. It codes for CASSLHQSVLGGYTF.

The J gene is TRBJ2-1, the V gene TRBV9, with D possibly being TRBD1 (5 bases). V was cut by 4 bases and J by 2 bases, with 7 bases left in between. The CDR3 sequence is 13 residues long. The germline gives CDR1 SGDLS, CDR2 YYNGEE. The CDR3: CASSPTAYNEQFF. CDR3 bases: TGTGCCAGCAGCCCGACAGCCTACAATGAGCAGTTCTTC.

This clone was observed a single time. The rearrangement links TRBV6-1 to TRBJ1-2; D call uncertain. CDR3 length: 12 amino acids. CDR1 MNHNS and CDR2 SASEGT come from the germline V gene. V was pared by 0 bases and J by 13 bases, with 12 bases between. The CDR3 coding sequence is TGTGCCAGCAGTGAAGCTCCGGGGTTGGGCACCTTC. It yields the protein CASSEAPGLGTF.

The V call is TRBV7-2, the J call TRBJ1-2; the D is unclear. The CDR3 contains 14 residues. The V and J ends lost 2 bases and 2 bases respectively, with 9 bases between them. CDR1 SGHTA and CDR2 FQGNSA come from the germline V gene. The CDR3 DNA sequence: TGTGCCAGCAGCTTAATTGGGGTAAACTATGGCTACACCTTC. Its protein product is CASSLIGVNYGYTF.

The rearrangement links TRBV27 to TRBJ1-1; D is undetermined. The CDR3 length is 13 residues. The germline gives CDR1 MNHEY, CDR2 SMNVEV (reference sequence). The germline V and J ends were trimmed by 5 bases and 3 bases, with 10 bases remaining between them. The CDR3 loop reads CASSPPGDTEAFF. As DNA, the CDR3 is TGTGCCAGCAGTCCCCCGGGAGACACTGAAGCTTTCTTT.

The genes are TRBV11-2 and TRBJ1-1; D is unresolved. V was cut by 5 bases and J by 3 bases, with 19 bases left in between. This CDR3 has 16 amino acids. Germline CDR1 is SGHAT and CDR2 is FQNNGV. CDR3 coding DNA: TGTGCCAGCAGCCCCTGGAGCACAGCGGCCGACACTGAAGCTTTCTTT. Translated: CASSPWSTAADTEAFF.

The V and J genes are TRBV6-5 and TRBJ1-5; 7 nucleotides match TRBD1. The CDR3 contains 12 residues. V shed 8 bases, J shed 4 bases, and the junction held 2 bases outside the gene matches. From germline, CDR1 is MNHEY and CDR2 SVGAGI. CDR3 in DNA: TGTGCCAGCGGGACAGCAAATCAGCCCCAGCATTTT. Its protein product is CASGTANQPQHF.

The rearrangement uses TRBV10-2 and TRBJ2-2; possible D gene TRBD1, 6 bases. The V end lost 7 bases, the J end lost 6 bases, and 12 bases lay between the germline ends. This CDR3 has 13 amino acids. CDR1 WSHSY and CDR2 SAAADI come from the germline V gene. The CDR3 coding sequence is TGCGCCAGCAATAACGCAGGGGCCGGGGAGCTGTTTTTT. Translation: CASNNAGAGELFF.

This chain uses TRBV3-1 (or the pseudogene TRBV3-2) with TRBJ1-6, with 8 nucleotides matching TRBD1. CDR3 length equals 17 residues. Germline V gene sequence: CDR1 LGHDT, CDR2 YNNKEL (reference sequence). Trimming cost V 1 base and J 7 bases; bases outside gene matches: 9. The CDR3 spells CASSQGSGTGQNSPLHF. In DNA, the CDR3 is TGTGCCAGCAGCCAAGGCTCTGGGACAGGTCAAAATTCACCCCTCCACTTT.

This chain links TRBV19 with TRBJ1-2; no reliable D call. Looked up from germline, CDR1 is LNHDA and CDR2 is SQIVND (reference sequence). Between the trimmed V and J ends, which lost 4 bases and 2 bases, there was a span of 11 bases. CDR3 length: 14 residues. CDR3 DNA sequence: TGTGCCAGTAGTACGCTCGGGGAGAACTATGGCTACACCTTC. Translation: CASSTLGENYGYTF.

The genes are TRBV5-1 and TRBJ1-1; 9 bases fit TRBD1. With 3 bases clipped from V and 5 bases from J, the junction kept 5 bases outside the gene matches. The length of the CDR3 is 14 residues. Germline assignment: CDR1 SGHRS and CDR2 YFSETQ. CDR3 coding DNA: TGCGCCAGCAGCTGGGGACAGGGAGGAACTGAAGCTTTCTTT. Translated, it gives CASSWGQGGTEAFF.

In the case of this clone: This could be a read error, since a much larger clone is one nucleotide away. The genes are TRBV4-2 and TRBJ1-1; 8 bases match TRBD1. V lost 5 bases and J lost 3; bases outside the gene matches: 2. This CDR3 region has 13 residues. Germline assignment: CDR1 LGHNA and CDR2 YNFKEQ. The CDR3 nucleotides read TGTGCCAGCAGCGCACAGGGGGACACTGAAGCTTTCTTT. Translation: CASSAQGDTEAFF.

The gene calls are TRBV15 and TRBJ1-4; TRBD1 might be the D (6 bases). Germline assignment: CDR1 LNHNV and CDR2 YYDKDF (reference sequence). This CDR3 comprises 15 residues. Trimming removed 1 base from V and 5 bases from J, with 11 bases in between. CDR3 DNA sequence: TGTGCCACCAGCAGAGGGACAGCGGGGAATGAAAAACTGTTTTTT. This sequence encodes CATSRGTAGNEKLFF.

This clone was seen only a few times. V and J are TRBV13 and TRBJ2-7; D unclear. The germline V and J ends were trimmed by 1 base and 3 bases, with 7 bases remaining between them. There are 13 residues in the CDR3. Looked up from germline, CDR1 is PRHDT and CDR2 is FYEKMQ (reference sequence). CDR3 DNA sequence: TGTGCCAGCAGCTTAGTTGGCAGCTACGAGCAGTACTTC. It is translated as CASSLVGSYEQYF. The complete variable domain, with remaining parts taken from reference TRBV13 and TRBJ2-7, reads AAGVIQSPRHLIKEKRETATLKCYPIPRHDTVYWYQQGPGQDPQFLISFYEKMQSDKGSIPDRFSAQQFSDYHSELNMSSLELGDSALYFCASSLVGSYEQYFGPGTRLTVT.

V gene TRBV19 combines with J gene TRBJ1-6, with a weak D call TRBD1 (6 bases). CDR3 length equals 14 residues. From germline, CDR1 is LNHDA and CDR2 SQIVND (reference sequence). The germline V and J ends were trimmed by 3 bases and 10 bases, with 13 bases remaining between them. This CDR3 is CASSMSLGGSPLHF. CDR3 nucleotide sequence: TGTGCCAGTAGTATGTCGTTGGGGGGCTCACCCCTCCACTTT. The variable domain in full, completed from reference TRBV19 and TRBJ1-6, reads DGGITQSPKYLFRKEGQNVTLSCEQNLNHDAMYWYRQDPGQGLRLIYYSQIVNDFQKGDIAEGYSVSREKKESFPLTVTSAQKNPTAFYLCASSMSLGGSPLHFGNGTRLTVT.

CDR3 nucleotides: TGCGCCAGCAGCTTGGTTCCAGTGAACACTGAAGCTTTCTTT. This sequence encodes CASSLVPVNTEAFF. The chain couples TRBV5-1 to TRBJ1-1; D remains unclear. Trimming removed 0 bases from V and 0 bases from J, with 6 bases in between. The germline gives CDR1 SGHRS, CDR2 YFSETQ. The CDR3 is 14 residues long. The variable domain in full, with the rest retrieved from reference TRBV5-1 and TRBJ1-1, is KAGVTQTPRYLIKTRGQQVTLSCSPISGHRSVSWYQQTPGQGLQFLFEYFSETQRNKGNFPGRFSGRQFSNSRSEMNVSTLELGDSALYLCASSLVPVNTEAFFGQGTRLTVV.

A single count supports this clone. The rearrangement links TRBV9 to TRBJ2-3, with TRBD2 matching 10 bases. CDR1 SGDLS and CDR2 YYNGEE come from the germline V gene. The junction had 5 bases not matched to a gene; V was cut back by 0 bases and J by 4 bases. The CDR3 length is 16 residues. The CDR3 here is CASSVASGGAADTQYF. DNA of the CDR3: TGTGCCAGCAGCGTAGCGAGCGGGGGGGCCGCAGATACGCAGTATTTT. Complete variable domain (other parts from reference TRBV9 and TRBJ2-3): DSGVTQTPKHLITATGQRVTLRCSPRSGDLSVYWYQQSLDQGLQFLIQYYNGEERAKGNILERFSAQQFPDLHSELNLSSLELGDSALYFCASSVASGGAADTQYFGPGTRLTVL.

The rearrangement links TRBV24-1 to TRBJ2-2; 7 bases match TRBD2. Per the germline V gene, CDR1 is KGHDR and CDR2 is SFDVKD. Trimming at V came to 6 bases and at J to 9 bases, leaving 6 bases not matched to a gene. The CDR3 is 13 residues long. This CDR3 is CATSYMTSRELFF. CDR3 nucleotides: TGTGCCACCAGTTATATGACTAGCCGGGAGCTGTTTTTT.

This clone has just one count. The V and J genes are TRBV7-2 and TRBJ2-7; D might be TRBD1 (5 bases). The germline V gene has CDR1 SGHTA and CDR2 FQGNSA. This CDR3 is built from 15 residues. V lost 2 bases, J lost 5 bases, and 16 bases lay in between. CDR3 protein: CASSLRTGGWDEQYF. Here the CDR3 DNA reads TGTGCCAGCAGCTTAAGAACAGGCGGTTGGGACGAGCAGTACTTC. The variable domain in full, with the rest retrieved from reference TRBV7-2 and TRBJ2-7, is GAGVSQSPSNKVTEKGKDVELRCDPISGHTALYWYRQSLGQGLEFLIYFQGNSAPDKSGLPSDRFSAERTGGSVSTLTIQRTQQEDSAVYLCASSLRTGGWDEQYFGPGTRLTVT.

The chain combines TRBV10-3 with TRBJ2-5; 8 nucleotides line up with TRBD1. V shed 2 bases and J 1 base; nucleotides not matched to a gene: 6. Germline V gene sequence: CDR1 ENHRY, CDR2 SYGVKD. The CDR3 sequence is 16 residues long. The DNA of the CDR3 is TGTGCCATCAGTGAGCAGGGGGCGGCGTCCCAAGAGACCCAGTACTTC. It codes for CAISEQGAASQETQYF.

This chain links TRBV29-1 with TRBJ2-7; D may correspond to TRBD1 or TRBD2 (5 bases each). This CDR3 comprises 11 residues. V lost 5 bases, J lost 12 bases, and 17 bases lay in between. Germline V lookup: CDR1 SQVTM, CDR2 ANQGSEA. CDR3 coding DNA: TGCAGCGTTTTAGCCGGGGACCGAGGGTACTTC. Its translation: CSVLAGDRGYF.

This sequence joins TRBV7-2 and TRBJ1-2; D remains unclear. CDR3 length: 14 residues. V shed 4 bases and J shed 3 bases, with 12 bases lying between them. Germline V CDR1 and CDR2: SGHTA, FQGNSA. CDR3 nucleotides: TGTGCCAGCAGCTCAACACGGGCGGACTATGGCTACACCTTC. Protein: CASSSTRADYGYTF.